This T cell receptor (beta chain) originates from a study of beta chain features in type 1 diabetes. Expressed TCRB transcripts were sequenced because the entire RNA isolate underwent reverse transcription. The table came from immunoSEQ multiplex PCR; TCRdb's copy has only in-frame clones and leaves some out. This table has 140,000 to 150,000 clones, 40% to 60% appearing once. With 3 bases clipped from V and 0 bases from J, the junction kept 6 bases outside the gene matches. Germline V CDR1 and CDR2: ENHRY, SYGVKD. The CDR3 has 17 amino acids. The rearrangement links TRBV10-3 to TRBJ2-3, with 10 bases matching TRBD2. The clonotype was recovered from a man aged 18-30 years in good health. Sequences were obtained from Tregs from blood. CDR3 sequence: CAISDLHSGRSTDTQYF. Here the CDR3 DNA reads TGTGCCATCAGTGATCTACATAGCGGGAGGAGCACAGATACGCAGTATTTT.